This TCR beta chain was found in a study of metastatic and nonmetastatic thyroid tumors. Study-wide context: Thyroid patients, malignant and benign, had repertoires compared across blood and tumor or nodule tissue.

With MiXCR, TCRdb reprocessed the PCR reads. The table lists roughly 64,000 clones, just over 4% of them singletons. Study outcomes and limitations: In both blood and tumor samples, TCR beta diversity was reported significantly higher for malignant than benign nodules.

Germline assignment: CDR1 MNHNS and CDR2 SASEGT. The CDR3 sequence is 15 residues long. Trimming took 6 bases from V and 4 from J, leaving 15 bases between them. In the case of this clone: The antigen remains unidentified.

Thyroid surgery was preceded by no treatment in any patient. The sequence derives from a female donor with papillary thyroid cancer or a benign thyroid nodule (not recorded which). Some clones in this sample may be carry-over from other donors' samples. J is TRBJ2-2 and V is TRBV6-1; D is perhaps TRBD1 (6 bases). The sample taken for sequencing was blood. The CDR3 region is CASRGVGAVTGELFF. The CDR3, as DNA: TGTGCCAGCAGGGGGGTGGGGGCGGTCACCGGGGAGCTGTTTTTT.